This paragraph reports one TCR beta chain. The sample is drawn from a study of blood T cell repertoires in COVID-19. Study-level background: T cells, B-cell-depleted T cells, or PBMCs supplied cDNA or gDNA.

Generated by immunoSEQ multiplex PCR, the TCRdb table keeps only in-frame clones and is missing some. Among about 100,000 clones, more than 90% were seen once, and the ten largest hold 1.5% to 2%. Trimming took off 2 bases at V and 8 bases at J, with 10 bases between the two ends. This CDR3 spans 13 amino acids. The germline V gene encodes CDR1 ENHRY and CDR2 SYGVKD. Sequencing was performed on peripheral blood. The chain carries TRBV10-3 and TRBJ2-1; unclear D gene. The source is a man aged 55 to 69 with acute or convalescent COVID-19. CDR3 loop: CAISEPLRDEQFF. The CDR3 DNA reads as TGTGCCATCAGTGAGCCCCTCCGGGATGAGCAGTTCTTC.